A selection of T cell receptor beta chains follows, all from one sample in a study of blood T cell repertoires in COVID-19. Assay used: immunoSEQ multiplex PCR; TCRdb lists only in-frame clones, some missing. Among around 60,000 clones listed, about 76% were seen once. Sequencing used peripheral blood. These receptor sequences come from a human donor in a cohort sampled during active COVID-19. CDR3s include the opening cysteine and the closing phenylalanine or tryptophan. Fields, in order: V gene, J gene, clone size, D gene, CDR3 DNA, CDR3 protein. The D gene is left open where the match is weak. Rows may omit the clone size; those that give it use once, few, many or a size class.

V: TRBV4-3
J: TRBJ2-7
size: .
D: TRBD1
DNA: TGCGCCAGCAGCCCCGGGACAGGGACCTACGAGCAGTACTTC
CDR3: CASSPGTGTYEQYF

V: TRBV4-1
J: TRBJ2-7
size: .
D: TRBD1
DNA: TGCGCCAGCAGCCAATGGTTGAAGGGGACAGGGGCAGTTTCGGCCTACGAGCAGTACTTC
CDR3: CASSQWLKGTGAVSAYEQYF

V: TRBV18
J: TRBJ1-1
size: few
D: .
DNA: TGTGCCAGCTCACCGGCACGGGAGAACACTGAAGCTTTCTTT
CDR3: CASSPARENTEAFF

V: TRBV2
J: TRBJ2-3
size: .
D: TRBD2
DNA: TGTGCCAGCAGTGAGTCGCGGGGGGGCACAGATACGCAGTATTTT
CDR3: CASSESRGGTDTQYF

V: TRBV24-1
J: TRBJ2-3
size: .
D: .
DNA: TGTGCCACCAGTCCCAGGGCCGAGAGGGATACGCAGTATTTT
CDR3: CATSPRAERDTQYF

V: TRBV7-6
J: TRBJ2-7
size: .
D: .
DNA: TGTGCCAGCAGCGCCATACAGGGTAAGGGGACCTACGAGCAGTACTTC
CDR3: CASSAIQGKGTYEQYF

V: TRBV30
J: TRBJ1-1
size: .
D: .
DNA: TGTGCCTGGAGTGTACGGCAGGGGTGGACTGAAGCTTTCTTT
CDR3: CAWSVRQGWTEAFF

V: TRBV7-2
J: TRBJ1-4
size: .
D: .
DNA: TGTGCCAGCAGCTTTGGAGGAAAACTGTTTTTT
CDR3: CASSFGGKLFF

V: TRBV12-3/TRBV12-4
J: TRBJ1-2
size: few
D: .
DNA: TGTGCCAGCAGTCCTGCAGGGGTAACTGGCTACACCTTC
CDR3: CASSPAGVTGYTF

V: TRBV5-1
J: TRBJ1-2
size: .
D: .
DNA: TGCGCCAGCAGCTTAACAGGGTGGGACGGCTACACCTTC
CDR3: CASSLTGWDGYTF

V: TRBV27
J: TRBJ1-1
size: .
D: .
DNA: TGTGCCAGCCGGAAAGGAGGATCAGCTTTCTTT
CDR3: CASRKGGSAFF

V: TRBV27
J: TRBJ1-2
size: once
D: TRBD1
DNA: TGTGCCAGCAAACAAGACAGGGGCCGGAACTATGGCTACACCTTC
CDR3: CASKQDRGRNYGYTF